One and the same sample provided the 17 T cell receptor beta chains below, sequenced in a study of blood T cell repertoires in COVID-19. Data came from immunoSEQ multiplex PCR; TCRdb stores just in-frame clones and leaves some out. The sample gives about 59,000 clones, 70% to 75% of which show up once; about 15% is in the top ten. The sequencing input was peripheral blood. Receptor source: a woman in her sixties or seventies with acute or convalescent COVID-19.

This clone has more than one count but fewer than ten. V gene TRBV14 combines with J gene TRBJ2-1; 8 bases line up with TRBD1. The germline V gene encodes CDR1 SGHDN and CDR2 FVKESK. The CDR3 has 17 residues. V lost 5 bases and J lost 2; bases outside the gene matches: 11. The CDR3 region is CASSVRDRRFTYNEQFF. The CDR3 DNA is TGTGCCAGCAGCGTACGGGACAGGCGTTTTACCTACAATGAGCAGTTCTTC.

This sequence joins TRBV7-2 and TRBJ2-6; maybe TRBD1 (5 bases). The CDR3 length is 15 residues. The germline V gene has CDR1 SGHTA and CDR2 FQGNSA. Trimming took 0 bases from V and 2 from J, leaving 5 bases between them. The CDR3 sequence: CASSLARAGANVLTF. CDR3 nucleotide sequence: TGTGCCAGCAGCTTAGCCAGGGCTGGGGCCAACGTCCTGACTTTC.

This chain uses TRBV30 with TRBJ1-6, with 9 bases fitting TRBD1. The CDR3 has 13 amino acids. V lost 5 bases and J lost 7; bases outside the gene matches: 3. Germline assignment: CDR1 GTSNPN and CDR2 SVGIG (reference sequence). DNA of the CDR3: TGTGCCTGGGGACAGGGGTACAATTCACCCCTCCACTTT. Translation: CAWGQGYNSPLHF. Complete variable domain (other parts from reference TRBV30 and TRBJ1-6): SQTIHQWPATLVQPVGSPLSLECTVEGTSNPNLYWYRQAAGRGLQLLFYSVGIGQISSEVPQNLSASRPQDRQFILSSKKLLLSDSGFYLCAWGQGYNSPLHFGNGTRLTVT.

The rearrangement uses TRBV7-2 and TRBJ1-6; D is unresolved. Trimming removed 2 bases from V and 5 bases from J, with 13 bases in between. This CDR3 is 16 amino acids long. CDR1 and CDR2 (germline): SGHTA, FQGNSA. CDR3 amino acids: CASSLYAAANNSPLHF. For the CDR3, the DNA is TGTGCCAGCAGCTTATACGCGGCAGCAAATAATTCACCCCTCCACTTT.

This clone has only one observation. The chain joins TRBV30 to TRBJ1-6, with a possible D match to TRBD1 (6 bases). CDR3 length: 16 residues. Trimming took 5 bases from V and 4 from J, leaving 18 bases between them. Germline V gene data show CDR1 as GTSNPN and CDR2 as SVGIG (reference sequence). The CDR3 nucleotides read TGTGCCTGGCATGGGGGCAGGGAGAAGTATAATTCACCCCTCCACTTT. It codes for CAWHGGREKYNSPLHF.

The chain has TRBV9 and TRBJ1-1; unclear D gene. Germline CDR1 and CDR2: SGDLS and YYNGEE. V was cut by 0 bases and J by 0 bases, with 9 bases left in between. The CDR3 contains 15 residues. The CDR3 coding sequence is TGTGCCAGCAGCGTAGGGCGCGGAGTGAACACTGAAGCTTTCTTT. Protein sequence: CASSVGRGVNTEAFF.

The gene calls are TRBV9 and TRBJ2-5; 7 nucleotides align to TRBD1. Germline CDR1 SGDLS, CDR2 YYNGEE. Trimming cost V 8 bases and J 0 bases; bases outside gene matches: 4. This CDR3 comprises 13 residues. The CDR3 region has the DNA TGTGCCAGTTCGGGGACAGACCAAGAGACCCAGTACTTC. Residues: CASSGTDQETQYF.

V gene TRBV12-5 combines with J gene TRBJ2-6; TRBD2 might be the D (6 bases). Germline CDR1 is LGHNT and CDR2 is FRNRAP. The CDR3 runs to 15 residues. Trimming took 7 bases from V and 2 from J, leaving 12 bases between them. Here the CDR3 DNA reads TGTGCTAGTGCCCGAGGAGGGACTGGGGCCAACGTCCTGACTTTC. It codes for CASARGGTGANVLTF.

The chain couples TRBV5-6 to TRBJ1-1, with D possibly being TRBD1 (6 bases). CDR1 and CDR2 (germline): SGHDT, YYEEEE. V gave up 1 base and J gave up 8 bases, with 21 bases separating them. This CDR3 is 16 amino acids long. This chain's CDR3 is CASSLTRDKGAVEAFF. CDR3 coding DNA: TGTGCCAGCAGCTTGACCCGGGACAAGGGTGCGGTGGAAGCTTTCTTT.

The chain carries TRBV7-2 and TRBJ1-3; 8 bases match TRBD1. The CDR3 spans 17 residues. Germline loops: CDR1 SGHTA, CDR2 FQGNSA. V gave up 2 bases and J gave up 0 bases; unmatched junction bases: 6. CDR3 loop: CASSLKTGALSGNTIYF. DNA of the CDR3: TGTGCCAGCAGCTTAAAGACAGGGGCACTCTCTGGAAACACCATATATTTT.

The rearrangement uses TRBV5-1 and TRBJ1-5; weak D call: TRBD1 (6 bases). The CDR3 has 15 amino acids. Germline CDR1 is SGHRS and CDR2 is YFSETQ. The germline V and J ends were trimmed by 4 bases and 4 bases, with 15 bases remaining between them. CDR3 in amino acids: CASSPVTGPNQPQHF. As DNA, the CDR3 is TGCGCCAGCAGCCCAGTGACAGGACCTAATCAGCCCCAGCATTTT.

V usage is TRBV14 and J usage is TRBJ1-1, with a weak D call TRBD1 (5 bases). Between the trimmed V and J ends, which lost 4 bases and 7 bases, there was a span of 16 bases. Germline V gene lookup returns CDR1 SGHDN and CDR2 FVKESK. CDR3 length equals 14 residues. The CDR3, as DNA: TGTGCCAGCAGCCCTTCCCGCAGGGCACTTGAAGCTTTCTTT. This sequence encodes CASSPSRRALEAFF.

The rearrangement joins TRBV27 to TRBJ2-5, with D maybe TRBD1 (6 bases). The J call is in doubt because the DNA end fits TRBJ2-7 better. Germline V gives CDR1 MNHEY, CDR2 SMNVEV (reference sequence). This CDR3 is 13 amino acids long. The CDR3 is CASSTDRSHEQYF. For the CDR3, the DNA is TGTGCCAGCAGTACCGACAGGAGCCACGAGCAGTACTTC.

V gene TRBV5-1 combines with J gene TRBJ1-1, with D possibly TRBD1 on 5 matching bases. The CDR3 spans 15 residues. From germline, CDR1 is SGHRS and CDR2 YFSETQ. V was clipped by 3 bases and J by 1 base, with 13 bases between them. In DNA form, the CDR3 reads TGCGCCAGCAGCTCCTACCTCCAGGGGAACACTGAAGCTTTCTTT. Translated, it gives CASSSYLQGNTEAFF.

This clone has a single count. This chain uses TRBV10-3 with TRBJ2-1; D is possibly TRBD1 (6 bases). The ends were cut back, 7 bases at V and 5 bases at J, with 9 bases in the middle. This CDR3 region has 12 residues. CDR1 ENHRY and CDR2 SYGVKD come from the germline V gene. CDR3 DNA sequence: TGTGCCATCACCGGGACAAACAATGAGCAGTTCTTC. It yields the protein CAITGTNNEQFF.

This rearrangement joins TRBV5-1 to TRBJ2-4, with TRBD2 matching over 16 bases. Germline assignment: CDR1 SGHRS and CDR2 YFSETQ. This CDR3 comprises 18 residues. V gave up 4 bases and J gave up 3 bases; unmatched junction bases: 7. The CDR3 DNA is TGCGCCAGCAGCGAGGGACTAGCGGGGGGGCGTGGCAAAAACATTCAGTACTTC. This translates into CASSEGLAGGRGKNIQYF.

The chain is built from TRBV5-1 and TRBJ2-2; 7 nucleotides line up with TRBD1. Germline values: CDR1 SGHRS, CDR2 YFSETQ. There are 17 residues in the CDR3. Trimming took 4 bases from V and 2 from J; bases not matched to a gene: 11. Here the CDR3 DNA reads TGCGCCAGCAGCCTCTTCCCGCCAGGGGGTAACACCGGGGAGCTGTTTTTT. Translating it yields CASSLFPPGGNTGELFF.